These 9 T cell receptor beta chains were all obtained from the same sample, sequenced in a study of OX40 agonist ivuxolimab in advanced cancers. Libraries were prepared by immunoSEQ multiplex PCR; TCRdb keeps only in-frame clonotypes and omits some of them. The repertoire holds about 53,000 clones, 84% seen once, with approximately 13% in the top ten. Here the sequenced sample was CD4+ or CD8+ T cells sorted from blood, taken in a trial of the OX40 agonist ivuxolimab. Receptors were obtained from an adult with an advanced solid tumor such as melanoma, head and neck, liver or kidney cancer.

The genes are TRBV29-1 and TRBJ2-2; D might be TRBD2 (6 bases). This CDR3 contains 14 residues. Germline CDR1 SQVTM, CDR2 ANQGSEA. Deletions cut 7 bases from V and 0 bases from J, with 12 bases between. The CDR3 nucleotides read TGCAGCGCTGGGGGGTCCGCGAACACCGGGGAGCTGTTTTTT. This encodes CSAGGSANTGELFF.

The chain combines TRBV28 with TRBJ1-1; D is perhaps TRBD1 (6 bases). The germline V gene has CDR1 MDHEN and CDR2 SYDVKM. The CDR3 spans 15 residues. V was clipped by 5 bases and J by 4 bases, with 17 bases between them. DNA of the CDR3: TGTGCCAGCAGTCGCGGGCTACGAGGGGGCACTGAAGCTTTCTTT. The encoded protein is CASSRGLRGGTEAFF.

The chain combines TRBV11-2 with TRBJ2-1; D tentatively reads TRBD1 or TRBD2 (5 bases each). Trimming took off 4 bases at V and 2 bases at J, with 21 bases between the two ends. Germline CDR1 is SGHAT and CDR2 is FQNNGV. This CDR3 comprises 18 residues. The CDR3 nucleotides are TGTGCCAGCAGCTCATCCGGGACGGGAATCCCGCCCTACAATGAGCAGTTCTTC. It codes for CASSSSGTGIPPYNEQFF.

The rearrangement uses TRBV11-2 and TRBJ2-3; either TRBD1 or TRBD2 may fit D (5 bases each). This CDR3 comprises 16 residues. Germline V CDR1 and CDR2: SGHAT, FQNNGV. V was clipped by 1 base and J by 1 base, with 12 bases between them. The CDR3 coding sequence is TGTGCCAGCAGCTTAGGTGGGGACCCGCGCACAGATACGCAGTATTTT. Translating it yields CASSLGGDPRTDTQYF.

The V and J genes are TRBV19 and TRBJ2-3; D not certain. From germline, CDR1 is LNHDA and CDR2 SQIVND (reference sequence). V was clipped by 5 bases and J by 3 bases, with 9 bases between them. This CDR3 comprises 13 residues. The CDR3 here is CASSLSGTDTQYF. CDR3 nucleotides: TGTGCCAGTAGTCTTTCTGGGACAGATACGCAGTATTTT. Full variable domain (outside the CDR3, taken from reference TRBV19 and TRBJ2-3): DGGITQSPKYLFRKEGQNVTLSCEQNLNHDAMYWYRQDPGQGLRLIYYSQIVNDFQKGDIAEGYSVSREKKESFPLTVTSAQKNPTAFYLCASSLSGTDTQYFGPGTRLTVL.

The CDR3 protein is CAWSRTGQGARSNSPLHF. The CDR3 nucleotides are TGTGCCTGGAGTCGCACCGGACAGGGGGCAAGATCGAATTCACCCCTCCACTTT. The rearrangement joins TRBV30 to TRBJ1-6; TRBD1 aligns across 11 bases. The CDR3 loop spans 18 amino acids. With 2 bases clipped from V and 7 bases from J, the junction kept 13 bases outside the gene matches. Germline V gene sequence: CDR1 GTSNPN, CDR2 SVGIG (reference sequence).

The genes are TRBV11-2 and TRBJ2-1; 10 nucleotides match TRBD2. Germline V gene sequence: CDR1 SGHAT, CDR2 FQNNGV. The CDR3 totals 17 residues. V lost 6 bases, J lost 3 bases, and 11 bases stayed unmatched. The CDR3 sequence is CASRLWGASGSYNEQFF. CDR3 DNA: TGTGCCAGCAGACTATGGGGGGCTAGCGGGAGCTACAATGAGCAGTTCTTC.

The chain has TRBV4-1 and TRBJ2-7; maybe TRBD1 (5 bases). This CDR3 spans 13 amino acids. With 4 bases removed from V and 5 bases from J, the gap between germline ends came to 12 bases. From germline, CDR1 is MGHRA and CDR2 YSYEKL. As DNA, the CDR3 is TGCGCCAGCAGCCCAGGGATGTCCAACGAGCAGTACTTC. This codes for CASSPGMSNEQYF.

The chain links TRBV9 to TRBJ2-2; 13 nucleotides agree with TRBD2. CDR3 size: 16 residues. The V segment lost 3 bases and the J segment 7 bases; nucleotides outside the gene matches: 6. Germline loops: CDR1 SGDLS, CDR2 YYNGEE. The CDR3 coding sequence is TGTGCCAGCAGCGCGACTAGCGGGAGGATCGGCGGGGAGCTGTTTTTT. This codes for CASSATSGRIGGELFF.